A single count supports the clone carrying this TCR beta chain. These data are taken from a study of blood T cell repertoires in COVID-19. Study-wide background: Italy, Spain and the United States were the sources of the convalescent and acute COVID-19 samples.

This table comes from immunoSEQ multiplex PCR, and its TCRdb copy is limited to in-frame clones, with some not included. The sample has fewer than 200,000 clones; under 85% are singletons. The CDR3 is made up of 15 amino acids. Germline CDR1 and CDR2: SGHVS and FQNEAQ. V shed 2 bases and J 5 bases; nucleotides not matched to a gene: 7. Participants were aged 18 to 89 years from more than 20 US areas. The study assigned cohorts using participant-reported clinical history. Recovered status in Cohort 3 required two negative PCRs, clearance, or symptom resolution. This TCR came from a middle-aged man who had recovered from COVID-19. The chain combines TRBV7-8 with TRBJ1-2, with 8 bases that match TRBD1. Sequenced material: PBMCs or T cells enriched from blood (not recorded which). CDR3 sequence: CASSLKTGVWYGYTF. The CDR3 DNA sequence: TGTGCCAGCAGCTTAAAGACAGGGGTATGGTATGGCTACACCTTC.